The T cell receptor beta chain described here comes from a study of blood T cell repertoires in COVID-19. Sequencing used immunoSEQ multiplex PCR; TCRdb keeps in-frame clones, though not all of them. The repertoire includes about 150,000 clones, around four fifths of them detected once, and less than 7% sits in the top ten. The V gene's germline CDR1 is MNHNS and CDR2 SASEGT. This CDR3 is 17 amino acids long. Trimming at V came to 4 bases and at J to 4 bases, leaving 9 bases not matched to a gene. The TCR originated in a woman aged 35 to 49 who had recovered from COVID-19. The chain is built from TRBV6-1 and TRBJ2-2; 10 nucleotides align to TRBD2. Sequenced sample: PBMCs or T cells enriched from blood (not recorded which). The CDR3 DNA reads TGTGCCAGCAGTGTGATAGCGGGAGGTCAGGTCACCGGGGAGCTGTTTTTT. Encoded protein: CASSVIAGGQVTGELFF.